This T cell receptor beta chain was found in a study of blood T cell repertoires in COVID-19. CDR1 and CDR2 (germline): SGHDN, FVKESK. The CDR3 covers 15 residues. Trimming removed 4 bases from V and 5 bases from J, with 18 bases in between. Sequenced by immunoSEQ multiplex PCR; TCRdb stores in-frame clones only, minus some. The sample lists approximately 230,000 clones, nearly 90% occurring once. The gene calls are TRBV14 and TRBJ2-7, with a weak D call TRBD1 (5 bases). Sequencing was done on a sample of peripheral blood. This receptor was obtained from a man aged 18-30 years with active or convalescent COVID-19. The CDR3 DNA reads TGTGCCAGCAGCCTGTGGGGCGTGGCAGTTCACGAGCAGTACTTC. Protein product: CASSLWGVAVHEQYF. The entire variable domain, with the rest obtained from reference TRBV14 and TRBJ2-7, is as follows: EAGVTQFPSHSVIEKGQTVTLRCDPISGHDNLYWYRRVMGKEIKFLLHFVKESKQDESGMPNNRFLAERTGGTYSTLKVQPAELEDSGVYFCASSLWGVAVHEQYFGPGTRLTVT.